These 29 T cell receptor beta chains were all obtained from the same sample, sequenced in a study of PD-1 blockade in classical Hodgkin lymphoma. Produced via immunoSEQ multiplex PCR; TCRdb's table is partial and in-frame only. The sample lists 20,000 to 30,000 clones, roughly 78% occurring once. Relapse after autologous stem cell transplantation occurred in every patient, and brentuximab vedotin exposure varied. The source material was peripheral blood mononuclear cells (PBMCs), sampled before the second cycle of nivolumab. These receptors came from a human donor with classical Hodgkin lymphoma.

The chain combines TRBV14 with TRBJ2-2; no reliable D call. This CDR3 comprises 16 residues. The V end was cut by 4 bases, the J end by 7 bases, with 19 bases between. Looked up from germline, CDR1 is SGHDN and CDR2 is FVKESK. This CDR3 is CASSPGRLGRGGELFF. The CDR3 DNA reads as TGTGCCAGCAGCCCAGGACGCCTAGGACGAGGCGGGGAGCTGTTTTTT.

This clone was observed a single time. V usage is TRBV15 and J usage is TRBJ2-3, with unresolved D. Germline-derived CDR1 and CDR2 are LNHNV and YYDKDF (reference sequence). This CDR3 is built from 16 residues. The germline V and J ends were trimmed by 0 bases and 3 bases, with 13 bases remaining between them. The chain's CDR3 is CATSRDKKRGTDTQYF. DNA of the CDR3: TGTGCCACCAGCAGAGATAAGAAAAGAGGAACAGATACGCAGTATTTT.

The chain recombines TRBV2 with TRBJ2-5; a weak D match, TRBD1 (5 bases). Germline lookup yields CDR1 SNHLY and CDR2 FYNNEI. There are 13 residues in the CDR3. Trimming stripped 7 bases from V and 1 base from J, with 10 bases between. Here the CDR3 reads CASTDRAQETQYF. CDR3 nucleotide sequence: TGTGCCAGCACCGACAGAGCCCAAGAGACCCAGTACTTC.

The V gene is TRBV7-9, the J gene TRBJ1-3, with D perhaps TRBD1 (5 bases). Germline CDR1 and CDR2: SEHNR and FQNEAQ (reference sequence). This CDR3 is built from 14 residues. V dropped 6 bases and J dropped 0 bases, with 9 bases sitting between them. CDR3 amino acids: CASSRQSSGNTIYF. The CDR3 DNA reads as TGTGCCAGCAGTCGACAGAGCTCTGGAAACACCATATATTTT.

The chain employs TRBV6-1 and TRBJ1-3; D ambiguous. Germline V gene lookup returns CDR1 MNHNS and CDR2 SASEGT. The V gene lost 3 bases and the J gene lost 0 bases, with 9 bases spanning the gap. This CDR3 contains 15 residues. The CDR3 DNA follows: TGTGCCAGCAGTGATACACTGAGCTCTGGAAACACCATATATTTT. It encodes CASSDTLSSGNTIYF.

The chain has TRBV6-1 and TRBJ2-5, with D perhaps assigned TRBD1 or TRBD2 (7 bases each). The germline V gene has CDR1 MNHNS and CDR2 SASEGT. The germline V and J ends were trimmed by 2 bases and 2 bases, with 9 bases remaining between them. The CDR3 runs to 14 residues. The CDR3 region is CASSEQGGQETQYF. The CDR3 coding sequence is TGTGCCAGCAGTGAACAGGGGGGGCAAGAGACCCAGTACTTC.

The count of this clone is one. The rearrangement uses TRBV7-3 and TRBJ2-5; D call uncertain. V was pared by 3 bases and J by 5 bases, with 10 bases between. The CDR3 spans 13 residues. Germline V gene data show CDR1 as SGHTA and CDR2 as FQGTGA. CDR3 in amino acids: CASSFRLGETQYF. Here the CDR3 DNA reads TGTGCCAGCAGCTTCAGGCTGGGGGAGACCCAGTACTTC.

Here the CDR3 reads CASKTGLNTEAFF. The CDR3 bases are TGTGCCAGCAAAACAGGGCTGAACACTGAAGCTTTCTTT. This chain uses TRBV28 with TRBJ1-1; D might be TRBD1 (6 bases). The CDR3 is 13 residues long. CDR1 and CDR2 (germline): MDHEN, SYDVKM. Trimming took 7 bases from V and 0 from J, leaving 9 bases between them.

This clone appeared once. The V and J genes are TRBV6-1 and TRBJ2-3; TRBD2 aligns across 9 bases. Germline lookup yields CDR1 MNHNS and CDR2 SASEGT. The CDR3 is made up of 15 amino acids. The junction had 6 bases not matched to a gene; V was cut back by 3 bases and J by 5 bases. The CDR3 DNA reads TGTGCCAGCAGTGAGGAGGTAGCGGGGGAAGATACGCAGTATTTT. Protein sequence: CASSEEVAGEDTQYF.

The CDR3 sequence: CASTYGGGDTEAFF. The CDR3 DNA reads as TGTGCCAGCACCTACGGAGGGGGGGACACTGAAGCTTTCTTT. The chain employs TRBV5-6 and TRBJ1-1, with TRBD1 as a possible D gene (6 bases). Between the trimmed V and J ends, which lost 6 bases and 3 bases, there was a span of 15 bases. Germline CDR1 SGHDT, CDR2 YYEEEE. The length of the CDR3 is 14 residues.

The chain links TRBV27 to TRBJ1-2; D is undetermined. This CDR3 is 17 amino acids long. The germline V and J ends were trimmed by 0 bases and 1 base, with 15 bases remaining between them. Germline CDR1 reads MNHEY; CDR2 reads SMNVEV (reference sequence). CDR3 bases: TGTGCCAGCAGTTTATCAGTCCAGGCTAGATTTAACTATGGCTACACCTTC. It specifies CASSLSVQARFNYGYTF.

The chain has TRBV5-6 and TRBJ1-1; 8 bases fit TRBD1. The ends lost 0 bases at V and 8 bases at J; junction bases unmatched: 9. Germline values: CDR1 SGHDT, CDR2 YYEEEE. The length of the CDR3 is 15 residues. The CDR3 region is CASSLARGPALEAFF. DNA for the CDR3: TGTGCCAGCAGCTTGGCCAGGGGGCCTGCCCTAGAAGCTTTCTTT.

This sequence joins TRBV23-1 and TRBJ2-7, with 7 nucleotides matching TRBD2. TRBV23-1 counts as an open reading frame of uncertain function. The CDR3 sequence is 13 residues long. V gave up 7 bases and J gave up 0 bases; unmatched junction bases: 3. As DNA, the CDR3 is TGCGCCAGCACCCGGGACTACTCCTACGAGCAGTACTTC. Its protein is CASTRDYSYEQYF.

This chain links TRBV6-1 with TRBJ1-2, with D unclear. Germline CDR1 and CDR2: MNHNS and SASEGT. The CDR3 runs 15 residues. Trimming removed 3 bases from V and 4 bases from J, with 15 bases in between. CDR3 sequence: CASSEEPSPVYGYTF. The DNA for the CDR3 is TGTGCCAGCAGTGAGGAGCCCTCCCCCGTCTATGGCTACACCTTC.

This chain joins TRBV7-2 and TRBJ2-3, with TRBD2 matching over 10 bases. Losses at the gene ends were 5 bases for V and 0 bases for J; bases not matched to a gene: 8. The CDR3 loop spans 17 amino acids. Germline loops: CDR1 SGHTA, CDR2 FQGNSA. CDR3 nucleotide sequence: TGTGCCAGCAGCCCGGGGGTTAGCGGGGGGAGCACAGATACGCAGTATTTT. Encoded protein: CASSPGVSGGSTDTQYF.

The CDR3 loop reads CASSTPPEGIGAYNEQFF. CDR3 coding DNA: TGTGCCAGCAGCACACCTCCGGAAGGGATTGGGGCCTACAATGAGCAGTTCTTC. The V call is TRBV9, the J call TRBJ2-1; D call uncertain. Trimming took off 4 bases at V and 2 bases at J, with 22 bases between the two ends. Germline CDR1 reads SGDLS; CDR2 reads YYNGEE. There are 18 residues in the CDR3.

The chain has TRBV12-1 and TRBJ2-5; the table's D gene call, TRBD2, was not cross checked with the DNA. TRBV12-1 constitutes a pseudogene. The CDR3 runs to 13 residues. The CDR3 loop is CASSSTGVVRDYF. The CDR3 DNA is TGTGCCAGCAGCTCCACGGGCGTGGTCCGGGATTACTTC.

The CDR3 DNA is TGTGCCTCCCGGGGCAGGCGAGGGACTGAAGCTTTCTTT. It encodes CASRGRRGTEAFF. The J gene is TRBJ1-1, the V gene TRBV19, with a tentative D call TRBD1 (5 bases). The ends were cut back, 11 bases at V and 5 bases at J, with 18 bases in the middle. The CDR3 is 13 amino acids. CDR1 LNHDA and CDR2 SQIVND come from the germline V gene (reference sequence).

Judged by abundance, this clone is medium-sized. This rearrangement joins TRBV7-9 to TRBJ1-2; TRBD1 is a possible D gene (5 bases). Germline V lookup: CDR1 SEHNR, CDR2 FQNEAQ (reference sequence). The ends were cut back, 5 bases at V and 3 bases at J, with 19 bases in the middle. The CDR3 is 16 amino acids. The CDR3 DNA sequence: TGTGCCAGCAGCCCGCAGGGACGGCAGGGCGACTATGGCTACACCTTC. Its protein is CASSPQGRQGDYGYTF.

This chain joins TRBV6-5 and TRBJ2-7, with TRBD1 matching 8 bases. Unmatched junction bases numbered 3, after V lost 3 bases and J lost 2 bases. Germline V gene lookup returns CDR1 MNHEY and CDR2 SVGAGI. This CDR3 is built from 14 residues. In DNA form, the CDR3 reads TGTGCCAGCAGTTATGCAGGGGGCCCCTACGAGCAGTACTTC. This encodes CASSYAGGPYEQYF.

The V and J genes are TRBV7-9 and TRBJ2-7; D call uncertain. The CDR3 contains 11 residues. CDR1 and CDR2 (germline): SEHNR, FQNEAQ (reference sequence). Trimming stripped 3 bases from V and 6 bases from J, with 6 bases between. The CDR3 loop reads CASSFGAEQYF. For the CDR3, the DNA is TGTGCCAGCAGCTTTGGAGCCGAGCAGTACTTC.

The chain joins TRBV7-9 to TRBJ2-1, with 7 bases fitting TRBD1. CDR1 is SEHNR and CDR2 is FQNEAQ in the germline V gene (reference sequence). This CDR3 is built from 14 residues. The V gene end was trimmed by 10 bases and the J gene end by 5 bases; junction bases not matched to a gene: 11. The CDR3 nucleotides read TGTGCCACCCCGGGACAGAAAAAAAACAATGAGCAGTTCTTC. As protein: CATPGQKKNNEQFF.

This clone showed up just once. The chain joins TRBV19 to TRBJ1-5; the match to TRBD1 covers 7 bases. This CDR3 is 13 amino acids long. The ends lost 5 bases at V and 4 bases at J; junction bases unmatched: 2. Germline values: CDR1 LNHDA, CDR2 SQIVND (reference sequence). Written as DNA, the CDR3 is TGTGCCAGTAGTCCGGACAGGAATCAGCCCCAGCATTTT. It yields the protein CASSPDRNQPQHF.

The chain carries TRBV19 and TRBJ2-2; TRBD2 matches 11 bases. The V segment lost 3 bases and the J segment 4 bases; nucleotides outside the gene matches: 1. CDR3 length: 15 amino acids. Germline values: CDR1 LNHDA, CDR2 SQIVND (reference sequence). The CDR3: CASSISGGATGELFF. The CDR3 nucleotides read TGTGCCAGTAGTATTAGCGGGGGGGCCACCGGGGAGCTGTTTTTT.

This clone was picked up a small number of times. This chain links TRBV19 with TRBJ1-3, with D unclear. This CDR3 contains 12 residues. The germline V gene encodes CDR1 LNHDA and CDR2 SQIVND (reference sequence). V was pared by 5 bases and J by 11 bases, with 13 bases between. This CDR3 reads CASSWAAGAIYF. Here the CDR3 DNA reads TGTGCCAGTAGTTGGGCGGCCGGCGCCATATATTTT.

J is TRBJ2-7 and V is TRBV11-2; D is unclear. Germline V lookup: CDR1 SGHAT, CDR2 FQNNGV. This CDR3 is built from 12 residues. V lost 5 bases and J 0 bases, leaving 5 bases between the germline ends. The CDR3 coding sequence is TGTGCCAGCAGCCCGAGCTCCTACGAGCAGTACTTC. It encodes CASSPSSYEQYF.

This chain connects TRBV7-8 to TRBJ2-1; TRBD2 might be the D (5 bases). The germline gives CDR1 SGHVS, CDR2 FQNEAQ. The CDR3 length is 16 residues. The V end was cut by 0 bases, the J end by 7 bases, with 16 bases between. CDR3 in amino acids: CASSLAPSGLLNEQFF. The DNA for the CDR3 is TGTGCCAGCAGCTTAGCTCCCAGCGGCCTTTTGAATGAGCAGTTCTTC.

V is TRBV5-6 and J is TRBJ2-2; D may correspond to TRBD1 or TRBD2 (5 bases each). This CDR3 region has 16 residues. Germline assignment: CDR1 SGHDT and CDR2 YYEEEE. V lost 2 bases and J lost 2, with 13 bases in between. CDR3 sequence: CASSFQGRINTGELFF. CDR3 sequence (DNA): TGTGCCAGCAGCTTTCAGGGACGGATAAACACCGGGGAGCTGTTTTTT.

This clone occurred a few times. This chain connects TRBV5-6 to TRBJ2-3; D remains unclear. V was trimmed by 0 bases and J by 4 bases, leaving 0 bases between them. The CDR3 is 11 amino acids. Germline V CDR1 and CDR2: SGHDT, YYEEEE. The CDR3 DNA sequence: TGTGCCAGCAGCTTGGCAGATACGCAGTATTTT. Translated, it gives CASSLADTQYF.